In this sample, the clone carrying this T cell receptor beta chain turned up once. The same CDR3 is also encoded by other DNA sequences in this sample. Looked up from germline, CDR1 is SNHLY and CDR2 is FYNNEI. This CDR3 is 11 amino acids long. V was trimmed by 5 bases and J by 1 base, leaving 3 bases between them. The sample originates from a study of blood T cell repertoires in COVID-19. About the study: Researchers got acute and convalescent COVID-19 samples from the United States, Italy and Spain. The analysed material was cDNA or gDNA that came from T cells, B-cell-depleted T cells, or PBMCs.

Clones were sequenced by immunoSEQ multiplex PCR, and TCRdb holds only the in-frame ones, with some missing. The sample records around 140,000 clones, roughly 86% being singletons. The TCR sequence derives from a woman in her seventies with COVID-19, enrolled during active disease. The sample was peripheral blood. The chain is built from TRBV2 and TRBJ2-7; D gene ambiguous. CDR3: CASSSSYEQYF. As DNA, the CDR3 is TGTGCCAGCAGTTCTTCCTACGAGCAGTACTTC.